These 14 T cell receptor beta chains share one sample of origin, sequenced in a study of identical twins. TCRdb fed the 5' RACE reads into MiXCR, producing one record per CDR3 protein. The sample holds roughly 700,000 distinct CDR3 sequences, around 8.3% seen once. The sample also formed part of further work on yellow fever vaccine responses in identical twins.

Sample: PBMCs. These receptors all stem from a woman aged 18-35 years in good health.

This chain connects TRBV7-3 to TRBJ2-3; D might be TRBD2 (5 bases). Deletions cut 1 base from V and 3 bases from J, with 17 bases between. Germline CDR1 is SGHTA and CDR2 is FQGTGA. This CDR3 comprises 17 residues. The CDR3 sequence is CASSLSVGSGGTDTQYF. CDR3 coding DNA: TGTGCCAGCAGCTTAAGTGTTGGAAGCGGCGGGACAGATACGCAGTATTTT.

V gene TRBV12-3 or TRBV12-4 combines with J gene TRBJ2-7; 7 bases map to TRBD1. The CDR3 extends over 14 amino acids. The V segment lost 6 bases and the J segment 2 bases; nucleotides outside the gene matches: 7. CDR3 protein: CASRPGQRTYEQYF. The CDR3 DNA reads as TGTGCCAGCAGACCGGGACAGAGAACCTACGAGCAGTACTTC.

This clonotype was recorded many times. The rearrangement joins TRBV7-2 to TRBJ1-2; the match to TRBD1 covers 8 bases. CDR1 is SGHTA, CDR2 FQGNSA, per germline. The CDR3 consists of 15 residues. With V trimmed by 5 bases and J by 6 bases, 11 bases remained unmatched. CDR3 region: CASSLFPTGEDGYTF. The CDR3 nucleotides read TGTGCCAGCAGCCTTTTTCCGACAGGGGAGGATGGCTACACCTTC.

V usage is TRBV6-4 and J usage is TRBJ2-3; D is perhaps TRBD2 (6 bases). Trimming stripped 4 bases from V and 5 bases from J, with 13 bases between. The length of the CDR3 is 14 residues. Germline V lookup: CDR1 MRHNA, CDR2 SNTAGT. The CDR3 nucleotides read TGTGCCAGCAGTGCAGGAGGGTTTGGAGATACGCAGTATTTT. Amino acids: CASSAGGFGDTQYF.

This clonotype was seen a handful of times. The DNA of the CDR3 is TGCAGCGCATCCTCTAGCGGGGAGGCAGATACGCAGTATTTT. This translates into CSASSSGEADTQYF. The chain combines TRBV29-1 with TRBJ2-3; 9 nucleotides agree with TRBD2. The junction had 9 bases not matched to a gene; V was cut back by 7 bases and J by 4 bases. The CDR3 extends over 14 amino acids. CDR1 is SQVTM, CDR2 ANQGSEA, per germline.

In its sample, this clonotype was seen many times. The chain recombines TRBV7-2 with TRBJ2-3; D uncertain. Between the trimmed V and J ends, which lost 4 bases and 4 bases, there was a span of 9 bases. The germline CDR1 and CDR2 sequences are SGHTA and FQGNSA. This CDR3 is built from 13 residues. As DNA, the CDR3 is TGTGCCAGCAGCTCCGTCGACGCAGATACGCAGTATTTT. This sequence encodes CASSSVDADTQYF. Full variable domain (remainder filled in from reference TRBV7-2 and TRBJ2-3): GAGVSQSPSNKVTEKGKDVELRCDPISGHTALYWYRQSLGQGLEFLIYFQGNSAPDKSGLPSDRFSAERTGGSVSTLTIQRTQQEDSAVYLCASSSVDADTQYFGPGTRLTVL.

A few counts support this clonotype. The chain uses TRBV20-1 and TRBJ2-1; 9 bases line up with TRBD2. J was trimmed by 5 bases and V by 3 bases; bases with no gene match: 8. Germline assignment: CDR1 DFQATT and CDR2 SNEGSKA (reference sequence). This CDR3 region has 15 residues. CDR3 sequence reads: CSARESSGVNNEQFF. As DNA, the CDR3 is TGCAGTGCTAGGGAATCTAGCGGGGTAAACAATGAGCAGTTCTTC.

A few counts support this clonotype. This sequence joins TRBV20-1 and TRBJ2-7; tentative D call: TRBD2 (6 bases). Trimming pared 0 bases from V and 7 bases from J, leaving 19 bases between. The CDR3 totals 15 residues. Germline loops: CDR1 DFQATT, CDR2 SNEGSKA (reference sequence). The DNA for the CDR3 is TGCAGTGCTAGAGATCTGGCGGGGCTAAGGGAAGAGCAGTACTTC. Translating gives CSARDLAGLREEQYF.

CDR3 loop: CASSLALGDTEAFF. CDR3 bases: TGTGCCAGCAGCTTAGCCTTGGGCGACACTGAAGCTTTCTTT. The rearrangement uses TRBV11-2 and TRBJ1-1; D not resolved. In germline, CDR1 is SGHAT, CDR2 FQNNGV. The CDR3 is 14 amino acids. Trimming pared 1 base from V and 3 bases from J, leaving 9 bases between.

This clonotype has only a few counts. The V call is TRBV7-2, the J call TRBJ2-3; no clear D. The germline V gene encodes CDR1 SGHTA and CDR2 FQGNSA. V gave up 2 bases and J gave up 5 bases, with 8 bases separating them. The CDR3 contains 13 residues. CDR3 bases: TGTGCCAGCAGCTTACGTGAGAGAGATACGCAGTATTTT. It encodes CASSLRERDTQYF.

This clonotype was seen ten or more times. The CDR3 here is CASSLVPRDTGELFF. The CDR3, as DNA: TGTGCCAGCAGTTTAGTCCCCAGAGACACCGGGGAGCTGTTTTTT. The rearrangement uses TRBV12-3 or TRBV12-4 and TRBJ2-2; D remains ambiguous. The CDR3 runs to 15 residues. The germline V and J ends were trimmed by 1 base and 3 bases, with 9 bases remaining between them.

This clonotype was recorded at least ten times. In DNA form, the CDR3 reads TGTGCCATCAGCCAAGGACAGCCCTCGGGGAACGAGCAGTACTTC. It translates to CAISQGQPSGNEQYF. The chain employs TRBV10-3 and TRBJ2-7; a weak D match, TRBD1 (6 bases). Germline V gene data show CDR1 as ENHRY and CDR2 as SYGVKD. V lost 6 bases to trimming and J lost 5 bases, with 20 bases between them. The CDR3 runs 15 residues.

This clonotype was seen ten or more times. This sequence joins TRBV29-1 and TRBJ2-5, with D possibly matching TRBD1 (6 bases). This CDR3 is built from 15 residues. Germline loops: CDR1 SQVTM, CDR2 ANQGSEA. Trimming removed 3 bases at V and 1 base at J, with 15 bases between. The CDR3: CSVDEYGQPQETQYF. Here the CDR3 DNA reads TGCAGCGTTGATGAGTATGGACAGCCCCAAGAGACCCAGTACTTC.

This clonotype occurred many times. V and J are TRBV7-2 and TRBJ2-3; the match to TRBD1 covers 9 bases. The germline V gene encodes CDR1 SGHTA and CDR2 FQGNSA. The J segment lost 2 bases and the V segment lost 6 bases, leaving 3 bases of the junction unmatched. The CDR3 sequence is 14 residues long. CDR3 amino acids: CASRGQGSTDTQYF. The CDR3 DNA is TGTGCCAGCAGGGGACAGGGCTCCACAGATACGCAGTATTTT.